This note documents a single T cell receptor beta chain sequence. This specimen comes from a study of blood T cell repertoires in COVID-19. Study-wide background: Donors in the United States, Italy and Spain gave samples during acute or convalescent COVID-19. Sources were T cells, B-cell-depleted T cells, or PBMCs; the material itself was cDNA or gDNA.

The V segment lost 0 bases and the J segment 5 bases; nucleotides outside the gene matches: 10. Germline V lookup: CDR1 LGHNA, CDR2 YNFKEQ. The CDR3 runs 17 residues. Methods used by the authors: Nucleated cell number was recorded as an estimate derived from reference gene primer amplification. The repertoire was sequenced with immunoSEQ multiplex PCR; TCRdb's copy has only in-frame clones and lacks some. That table is the source of V, J and clone size, and D and trimming were worked out from the DNA. The data show around 26,000 clones, approximately 91% seen once. Material for sequencing was peripheral blood. V usage is TRBV4-2 and J usage is TRBJ2-5; TRBD2 matches 9 bases. This TCR was sampled from a man aged 65-85 years with active COVID-19. CDR3 sequence reads: CASSQDNGGGARETQYF. CDR3 sequence (DNA): TGTGCCAGCAGCCAAGATAATGGCGGGGGGGCCCGGGAGACCCAGTACTTC.